A selection of T cell receptor beta chains follows, all from one sample in a study of cytomegalovirus exposure and HLA in healthy donors. The protocol was immunoSEQ multiplex PCR, while the TCRdb copy is restricted to in-frame clones and leaves out a portion. The sample has about 140,000 clones; roughly 80% are singletons. Specimen: PBMCs. Every receptor here comes from a female donor in good health and CMV-seronegative. CDR3s include the opening cysteine and the closing phenylalanine or tryptophan. D genes are given only for firm matches. Not all rows give a size; the values are once, few, many and, for expanded clones, a class.

CDR3 length | J gene | clone size | D gene | V gene | CDR3 DNA | CDR3 protein
15 | TRBJ2-5 | NA | NA | TRBV25-1 | TGTGCCAGCAGTGTAGGGGGAACAGGCCAAGAGACCCAGTACTTC | CASSVGGTGQETQYF
15 | TRBJ2-5 | NA | TRBD2 | TRBV5-4 | TGTGCCAGCAGCTTGGACAGCGGGAAATGGGAGACCCAGTACTTC | CASSLDSGKWETQYF
12 | TRBJ2-5 | NA | NA | TRBV5-6 | TGTGCCGGCAGCTCCGAACAGGAGACCCAGTACTTC | CAGSSEQETQYF
13 | TRBJ2-5 | once | TRBD1 | TRBV5-1 | TGCGCCAGCAGCTGGGACAGTCAAGAGACCCAGTACTTC | CASSWDSQETQYF
17 | TRBJ1-3 | NA | TRBD1 | TRBV30 | TGTGCCTGGAGTTCCCGTCGAACAGGGGTGGCTGGAAACACCATATATTTT | CAWSSRRTGVAGNTIYF
11 | TRBJ1-1 | NA | NA | TRBV6-6 | TGTGCCAGCAACTTTAACACTGAAGCTTTCTTT | CASNFNTEAFF
14 | TRBJ2-5 | few | NA | TRBV7-2 | TGTGCCAGCAGCTTAGGATCAGCGGAAGAGACCCAGTACTTC | CASSLGSAEETQYF
16 | TRBJ2-2 | few | NA | TRBV27 | TGTGCCTCCTCACGGGGAGGGCAGGGGTACACCGGGGAGCTGTTTTTT | CASSRGGQGYTGELFF
14 | TRBJ2-6 | NA | TRBD2 | TRBV29-1 | TGCAGCGCCGGGACTACCCCTGGGGCCAACGTCCTGACTTTC | CSAGTTPGANVLTF
15 | TRBJ1-4 | NA | TRBD1 | TRBV5-6 | TGTGCCAGCAGCTTGGGTGGGACAGGGGATGAAAAACTGTTTTTT | CASSLGGTGDEKLFF
16 | TRBJ2-3 | NA | TRBD1 | TRBV5-1 | TGCGCCAGCAGCCCCCGGGACAGGGGATTCACAGATACGCAGTATTTT | CASSPRDRGFTDTQYF
16 | TRBJ1-1 | few | TRBD1 | TRBV15 | TGTGCCACCAGCAGAGACCGGGGACAGGGATTAACTGAAGCTTTCTTT | CATSRDRGQGLTEAFF
16 | TRBJ2-7 | NA | NA | TRBV4-3 | TGCGCCAGCAGCCAAGAGTGGGCTTTTAGCTCCTACGAGCAGTACTTC | CASSQEWAFSSYEQYF
12 | TRBJ1-2 | NA | NA | TRBV28 | TGTGCCAGCAGTTACTTTAACTATGGCTACACCTTC | CASSYFNYGYTF
13 | TRBJ2-7 | NA | NA | TRBV28 | TGTGCCAGCTCCCCAGGCGGGGCCTGGGAGCAGTACTTC | CASSPGGAWEQYF
13 | TRBJ1-1 | few | NA | TRBV7-3 | TGTGCCAGCAGCTTAAGTAAGAACACTGAAGCTTTCTTT | CASSLSKNTEAFF
14 | TRBJ1-5 | many | NA | TRBV27 | TGTGCCAGCAGGCGGGCCAGCTTCAATCAGCCCCAGCATTTT | CASRRASFNQPQHF
14 | TRBJ1-2 | NA | TRBD1 | TRBV4-1 | TGCGCCAGCAGCCAATTGACACAGGGGGCTGGCTACACCTTC | CASSQLTQGAGYTF
11 | TRBJ1-1 | few | NA | TRBV11-2 | TGTGCCAGCAGCTTACAGGGATTCGCTTTCTTT | CASSLQGFAFF
14 | TRBJ1-1 | NA | NA | TRBV5-1 | TGCGCCAGCAGCTTCAGCAACCGGGACACTGAAGCTTTCTTT | CASSFSNRDTEAFF
13 | TRBJ2-7 | NA | NA | TRBV5-6 | TGTGCCAGCAGCTTGGGCGGTGGTTACGAGCAGTACTTC | CASSLGGGYEQYF
14 | TRBJ2-4 | once | NA | TRBV5-1 | TGCGCCAGCAGCTTGAAAGGGGGGGAAAACATTCAGTACTTC | CASSLKGGENIQYF
15 | TRBJ1-3 | once | TRBD1 | TRBV29-1 | TGCAGCTCCCGAGGGACAGACAGGGATTCAAACACCATATATTTT | CSSRGTDRDSNTIYF
11 | TRBJ2-4 | NA | NA | TRBV20-1 | TGCAGTGCTAATCCCGAAAACATTCAGTACTTC | CSANPENIQYF
14 | TRBJ2-1 | NA | NA | TRBV7-3 | TGTGCCAGCGCCAAACGAGGGGGGGCGGGTGAGCAGTTCTTC | CASAKRGGAGEQFF
16 | TRBJ2-6 | NA | TRBD1 | TRBV28 | TGTGCCAGCAGTTTCGGGACAGGGTCTGGGGCCAACGTCCTGACTTTC | CASSFGTGSGANVLTF
14 | TRBJ1-2 | NA | NA | TRBV27 | TGTGCCAGCAGCAGCCAGGCGAAAGGTTATGGCTACACCTTC | CASSSQAKGYGYTF
11 | TRBJ2-5 | NA | NA | TRBV20-1 | TGCAGTGCAGGGAGGCAAGAGACCCAGTACTTC | CSAGRQETQYF
16 | TRBJ1-2 | NA | NA | TRBV11-3 | TGTGCCAGCAGCTTCCGGCTTTCGCGGGATATGGATGGCTACACCTTC | CASSFRLSRDMDGYTF
14 | TRBJ2-7 | NA | TRBD2 | TRBV7-2 | TGTGCCAGCAGCCCGACTAGCCTCTCCTACGAGCAGTACTTC | CASSPTSLSYEQYF
13 | TRBJ2-5 | NA | TRBD2 | TRBV30 | TGTGCCTGGAAGGGACTAACCCAAGAGACCCAGTACTTC | CAWKGLTQETQYF
16 | TRBJ2-2 | NA | TRBD1 | TRBV10-3 | TGTGCCATCAAACATCCGCCGGGACAGTACACCGGGGAGCTGTTTTTT | CAIKHPPGQYTGELFF
15 | TRBJ1-1 | few | NA | TRBV6-6 | TGTGCCAGCAGTTACCGGCTAAGAGGGAACACTGAAGCTTTCTTT | CASSYRLRGNTEAFF
18 | TRBJ2-1 | NA | NA | TRBV4-3 | TGCGCCAGCAGCCAGGGTCGGGGAGTAGCGAAAGTCAACAATGAGCAGTTCTTC | CASSQGRGVAKVNNEQFF
16 | TRBJ1-1 | NA | NA | TRBV4-1 | TGCGCCAGCAGCCTGGATCCAGGGAGGAGGTTCACTGAAGCTTTCTTT | CASSLDPGRRFTEAFF
15 | TRBJ2-4 | NA | NA | TRBV10-3 | TGTGCCATCAGTGAGGTAGGGGGAGGGCCCGACATTCAGTACTTC | CAISEVGGGPDIQYF
12 | TRBJ2-5 | once | NA | TRBV28 | TGTGCCAGCACAAGGCGGAGGGAGACCCAGTACTTC | CASTRRRETQYF
17 | TRBJ2-1 | NA | NA | TRBV4-2 | TGTGCCAGCAGACCCCTACCTCAACCGAGCTCCTACAATGAGCAGTTCTTC | CASRPLPQPSSYNEQFF
14 | TRBJ1-6 | NA | TRBD1 | TRBV5-8 | TGTGCCAGCAGCTCTCACAGGGGCCCTTCACCCCTCCACTTT | CASSSHRGPSPLHF
13 | TRBJ2-1 | NA | NA | TRBV25-1 | TGTGCCAGCAGTTTGACATCCACTGATGAGCAGTTCTTC | CASSLTSTDEQFF
14 | TRBJ1-1 | NA | NA | TRBV19 | TGTGCCAGTAGTATAGATATGGGGGCCTCTGAAGCTTTCTTT | CASSIDMGASEAFF